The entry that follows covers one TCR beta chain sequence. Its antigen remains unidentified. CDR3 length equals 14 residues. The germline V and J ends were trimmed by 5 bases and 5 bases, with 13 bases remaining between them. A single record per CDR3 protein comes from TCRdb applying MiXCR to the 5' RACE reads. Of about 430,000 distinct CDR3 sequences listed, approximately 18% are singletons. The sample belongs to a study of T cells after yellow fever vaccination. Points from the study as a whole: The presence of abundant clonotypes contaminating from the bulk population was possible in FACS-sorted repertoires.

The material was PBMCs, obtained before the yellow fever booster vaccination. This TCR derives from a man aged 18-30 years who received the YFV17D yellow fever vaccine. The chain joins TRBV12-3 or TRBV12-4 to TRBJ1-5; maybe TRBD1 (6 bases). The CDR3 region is CASSLGTRDQPQHF. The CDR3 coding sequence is TGTGCCAGCAGTCTCGGGACAAGAGATCAGCCCCAGCATTTT.